These 20 T cell receptor beta chains originate from one sample sequenced in a study of blood T cell repertoires in COVID-19. TCRdb keeps only in-frame clones here, not all; method: immunoSEQ multiplex PCR. The top ten clones hold about 3% of a sample with a few hundred thousand clones, approximately 90% of them seen once. The material sequenced was peripheral blood. All receptors come from a young woman with active or convalescent COVID-19.

The rearrangement joins TRBV7-2 to TRBJ1-2, with D perhaps TRBD1 (5 bases). CDR1 is SGHTA, CDR2 FQGNSA, per germline. The CDR3 consists of 15 residues. V gave up 6 bases and J gave up 0 bases, with 14 bases separating them. CDR3 amino acids: CASRLRQLSNYGYTF. CDR3 nucleotides: TGTGCCAGCAGACTCCGACAGCTTTCTAACTATGGCTACACCTTC.

This chain uses TRBV4-3 with TRBJ1-4; no firm D call. Germline assignment: CDR1 LGHNA and CDR2 YSLEER. V dropped 0 bases and J dropped 5 bases, with 7 bases sitting between them. This CDR3 is built from 14 residues. CDR3 nucleotide sequence: TGCGCCAGCAGCCAAGATCGCGGAAATGAAAAACTGTTTTTT. Amino acids: CASSQDRGNEKLFF.

The table lists this clone with a count of one. The V gene is TRBV3-1 (or the pseudogene TRBV3-2), the J gene TRBJ2-2, with TRBD1 as a possible D gene (5 bases). V lost 2 bases to trimming and J lost 1 base, with 11 bases between them. The germline CDR1 and CDR2 sequences are LGHDT and YNNKEL (reference sequence). The CDR3 loop spans 16 amino acids. CDR3 residues: CASSQQGGWNTGELFF. CDR3 sequence (DNA): TGTGCCAGCAGCCAACAGGGTGGTTGGAACACCGGGGAGCTGTTTTTT.

DNA for the CDR3: TGTGCCAGCAGTTACGAACTAGCTGGGGCCAACGTCCTGACTTTC. Residues: CASSYELAGANVLTF. The rearrangement uses TRBV6-2 or TRBV6-3 and TRBJ2-6; a weak D match, TRBD2 (5 bases). V was shortened by 2 bases and J by 2 bases, with 7 bases between the two germline ends. This CDR3 is 15 amino acids long. Looked up from germline, CDR1 is MNHEY and CDR2 is SVGEGT.

There are a few counts of this clone. The chain couples TRBV27 to TRBJ2-1; 7 positions match TRBD1. V trimming: 6 bases; J trimming: 6 bases; junction bases outside the gene matches: 11. Per germline, CDR1 MNHEY and CDR2 SMNVEV (reference sequence). There are 15 residues in the CDR3. This chain's CDR3 is CASRERQGNTNEQFF. The DNA for the CDR3 is TGTGCCAGCAGGGAACGACAGGGAAACACCAATGAGCAGTTCTTC.

In regard to this clone: The same CDR3 can be traced to other DNA sequences in this sample. The V gene is TRBV5-1, the J gene TRBJ2-7, with 9 bases matching TRBD2. The length of the CDR3 is 15 residues. Germline assignment: CDR1 SGHRS and CDR2 YFSETQ. The ends lost 0 bases at V and 3 bases at J; junction bases unmatched: 4. CDR3 in amino acids: CASSLVSGGFYEQYF. The CDR3, as DNA: TGCGCCAGCAGCTTGGTTAGCGGGGGTTTCTACGAGCAGTACTTC.

The V call is TRBV28, the J call TRBJ1-5, with 9 bases lining up with TRBD1. CDR3 length: 22 amino acids. In germline, CDR1 is MDHEN, CDR2 SYDVKM. V gave up 6 bases and J gave up 2 bases; unmatched junction bases: 26. This chain's CDR3 is CASRLLYPDRGRNNLGNQPQHF. In nucleotides, the CDR3 is TGTGCCAGCAGACTCTTATACCCGGACAGGGGAAGGAATAACTTAGGCAATCAGCCCCAGCATTTT.

The genes are TRBV12-3 or TRBV12-4 and TRBJ1-2, with D perhaps TRBD1 (6 bases). This CDR3 is built from 13 residues. Trimming took 7 bases from V and 4 from J, leaving 13 bases between them. In DNA form, the CDR3 reads TGTGCCAGCACGAGGGGGGGGCTCTATGGCTACACCTTC. Residues: CASTRGGLYGYTF.

This clone has just one count. J is TRBJ1-6 and V is TRBV2; D might be TRBD1 (5 bases). Per germline, CDR1 SNHLY and CDR2 FYNNEI. The V end lost 6 bases, the J end lost 10 bases, and 13 bases lay between the germline ends. The CDR3 is 13 residues long. CDR3 in DNA: TGTGCCAGCAGCCACGGGGGTAGCTCACCCCTCCACTTT. It encodes CASSHGGSSPLHF.

This chain links TRBV5-6 with TRBJ2-5; 9 bases are shared with TRBD2. Looked up from germline, CDR1 is SGHDT and CDR2 is YYEEEE. The CDR3 has 16 residues. Germline trimming cut 4 bases from V and 5 bases from J; bases unmatched to any gene: 12. The CDR3 loop reads CASSPPGGGDAETQYF. The CDR3 nucleotides read TGTGCCAGCAGCCCTCCCGGCGGGGGGGATGCGGAGACCCAGTACTTC.

This clone was seen a single time. The chain recombines TRBV2 with TRBJ1-5; TRBD1 agrees at 9 bases. The ends lost 5 bases at V and 7 bases at J; junction bases unmatched: 9. The CDR3 runs 15 residues. Germline V lookup: CDR1 SNHLY, CDR2 FYNNEI. CDR3 sequence: CASSWEDRGGQPQHF. The CDR3 DNA sequence: TGTGCCAGCAGTTGGGAGGACAGGGGAGGGCAGCCCCAGCATTTT. The full variable domain, rest sourced from reference TRBV2 and TRBJ1-5, is EPEVTQTPSHQVTQMGQEVILRCVPISNHLYFYWYRQILGQKVEFLVSFYNNEISEKSEIFDDQFSVERPDGSNFTLKIRSTKLEDSAMYFCASSWEDRGGQPQHFGDGTRLSIL.

The rearrangement joins TRBV2 to TRBJ1-2, with TRBD1 identical over 7 bases. CDR3 length: 15 amino acids. Germline V CDR1 and CDR2: SNHLY, FYNNEI. With V trimmed by 1 base and J by 5 bases, 7 bases remained unmatched. CDR3 sequence: CASSEGGGAGYGYTF. CDR3 DNA sequence: TGTGCCAGCAGTGAAGGAGGGGGCGCTGGATATGGCTACACCTTC.

The chain joins TRBV28 to TRBJ1-1; D uncertain. V lost 5 bases and J 4 bases, leaving 8 bases between the germline ends. The CDR3 spans 12 residues. Germline loops: CDR1 MDHEN, CDR2 SYDVKM. The CDR3 bases are TGTGCCAGCAGTCTGTTCGGCACTGAAGCTTTCTTT. Residues: CASSLFGTEAFF.

The genes are TRBV30 and TRBJ1-2; TRBD1 matches 9 bases. The CDR3 sequence is 14 residues long. Germline trimming cut 2 bases from V and 5 bases from J; bases unmatched to any gene: 6. The germline V gene has CDR1 GTSNPN and CDR2 SVGIG (reference sequence). This CDR3 is CAWSHTGGYYGYTF. DNA for the CDR3: TGTGCCTGGAGTCATACAGGGGGCTATTATGGCTACACCTTC.

This clone occurred once. The chain carries TRBV7-8 and TRBJ1-2; D ambiguous. Per germline, CDR1 SGHVS and CDR2 FQNEAQ. The V end was cut by 2 bases, the J end by 8 bases, with 21 bases between. CDR3 length equals 16 residues. CDR3 region: CASSLRGSPLPYGYTF. CDR3 bases: TGTGCCAGCAGCTTAAGAGGGTCCCCCCTCCCGTACGGCTACACCTTC.

This rearrangement joins TRBV2 to TRBJ2-7; the D gene is possibly TRBD1 (6 bases). The CDR3 consists of 14 residues. The V gene's germline CDR1 is SNHLY and CDR2 FYNNEI. Trimming left V 6 bases short and J 1 base short, with 13 bases between. Written as DNA, the CDR3 is TGTGCCAGCAGGGCCGACAGGTTATCCTACGAGCAGTACTTC. Translated, it gives CASRADRLSYEQYF.

The chain combines TRBV5-4 with TRBJ1-2, with D possibly TRBD1 on 5 matching bases. The CDR3 sequence is 13 residues long. The germline V gene encodes CDR1 SGHNT and CDR2 YYREEE (reference sequence). Trimming removed 5 bases at V and 3 bases at J, with 11 bases between. The CDR3 is CASSGGVDYGYTF. Here the CDR3 DNA reads TGTGCCAGCAGTGGGGGGGTGGACTATGGCTACACCTTC.

The chain uses TRBV19 and TRBJ1-4; 10 bases are a match to TRBD1. The trim removed 9 bases at V and 5 bases at J, leaving 9 bases unmatched. Germline CDR1 LNHDA, CDR2 SQIVND (reference sequence). The CDR3 contains 15 residues. CDR3 DNA sequence: TGTGCCAGCACAAGCGCGGGACAGGGGAATGAAAAACTGTTTTTT. Residues: CASTSAGQGNEKLFF.

The chain employs TRBV6-2 or TRBV6-3 and TRBJ1-5, with 7 bases fitting TRBD1. This CDR3 has 15 amino acids. Germline V gene lookup returns CDR1 MNHEY and CDR2 SVGEGT. V trimming: 5 bases; J trimming: 6 bases; junction bases outside the gene matches: 10. In DNA form, the CDR3 reads TGTGCCAGCAGTGCCTTGACAGGGCTCTTTCAGCCCCAGCATTTT. It translates to CASSALTGLFQPQHF.

This clone was picked up a small number of times. This chain uses TRBV30 with TRBJ1-2; D perhaps matches TRBD1 (5 bases). The CDR3 loop spans 14 amino acids. CDR1 GTSNPN and CDR2 SVGIG come from the germline V gene (reference sequence). V lost 2 bases to trimming and J lost 7 bases, with 17 bases between them. In DNA form, the CDR3 reads TGTGCCTGGAGTAGAAGCAGGGCCCACGGTGGCTACACCTTC. Translation: CAWSRSRAHGGYTF.